This TCR beta chain was sequenced for a study of cytomegalovirus exposure and HLA in healthy donors. TCRdb's copy holds only in-frame clones and misses some; the assay was immunoSEQ multiplex PCR. The sample carries about 360,000 clones, about nine tenths recorded once. Germline V gives CDR1 SEHNR, CDR2 FQNEAQ (reference sequence). The CDR3 totals 17 residues. Trimming took 5 bases from V and 5 from J, leaving 21 bases between them. Sequenced sample: PBMCs. The origin of this receptor is a woman aged 18-30 years in good health and CMV-seronegative. The chain recombines TRBV7-9 with TRBJ2-2, with D tentatively TRBD2 (7 bases). CDR3 sequence reads: CASSPLTGAGETGELFF. CDR3 coding DNA: TGTGCCAGCAGCCCACTCACGGGGGCGGGAGAAACCGGGGAGCTGTTTTTT.